Below are 10 T cell receptor beta chains sequenced from a single sample in a study of Tregs in tolerant kidney transplant recipients. The method was immunoSEQ multiplex PCR; TCRdb's version includes in-frame clones alone and lacks a portion of them. The sample includes tens of thousands of clones, more than 85% of them seen just once. This sample comprised CD4+ T cells from blood, obtained before the transplant. These receptors all come from a human donor who received a combined kidney and bone marrow transplant.

The V gene is TRBV15, the J gene TRBJ2-7, with D maybe TRBD2 (5 bases). The germline V gene has CDR1 LNHNV and CDR2 YYDKDF (reference sequence). Trimming left V 2 bases short and J 5 bases short, with 13 bases between. CDR3 length: 14 amino acids. Here the CDR3 DNA reads TGTGCCACCAGCAGATTTCGGGGTATCCACGAGCAGTACTTC. Translating gives CATSRFRGIHEQYF.

The genes are TRBV14 and TRBJ1-1, with a tentative D call TRBD1 (6 bases). The V and J ends lost 4 bases and 3 bases respectively, with 9 bases between them. There are 13 residues in the CDR3. Germline V gives CDR1 SGHDN, CDR2 FVKESK. This CDR3 reads CASSLYRDTEAFF. The DNA of the CDR3 is TGTGCCAGCAGCCTGTACAGGGACACTGAAGCTTTCTTT.

The CDR3: CASSLAESGPSSYEQYF. In DNA, the CDR3 is TGTGCCAGCAGCTTAGCGGAGAGCGGGCCTTCCTCCTACGAGCAGTACTTC. The chain carries TRBV7-2 and TRBJ2-7, with D possibly TRBD2 on 6 matching bases. Germline V gene sequence: CDR1 SGHTA, CDR2 FQGNSA. This CDR3 is built from 17 residues. Trimming pared 0 bases from V and 0 bases from J, leaving 15 bases between.

V usage is TRBV6-6 and J usage is TRBJ1-2; D is perhaps TRBD1 (5 bases). The ends were cut back, 5 bases at V and 2 bases at J, with 9 bases in the middle. Germline V gene data show CDR1 as MNHNY and CDR2 as SVGAGI (reference sequence). The length of the CDR3 is 13 residues. The CDR3 nucleotides are TGTGCCAGCAGTAAAGCAGGGAACTATGGCTACACCTTC. The encoded protein is CASSKAGNYGYTF.

V and J are TRBV10-3 and TRBJ2-1, with 13 bases fitting TRBD2. CDR3 length: 16 amino acids. CDR1 is ENHRY, CDR2 SYGVKD, per germline. J lost 9 bases, V lost 2 bases, and 7 bases had no gene match. The DNA of the CDR3 is TGTGCCATCAGTGAGAGAGGACTAGCGGGAGCGAGTGAGCAGTTCTTC. It yields the protein CAISERGLAGASEQFF.

V and J are TRBV19 and TRBJ2-7; D perhaps matches TRBD1 (5 bases). V lost 3 bases and J lost 4, with 10 bases in between. Germline V lookup: CDR1 LNHDA, CDR2 SQIVND (reference sequence). The CDR3 contains 13 residues. CDR3 in amino acids: CASSISRAYEQYF. Written as DNA, the CDR3 is TGTGCCAGTAGTATCAGCAGGGCGTACGAGCAGTACTTC.

The J gene is TRBJ2-1, the V gene TRBV7-2, with D possibly matching TRBD1 (6 bases). The CDR3 is 12 amino acids. The V end was cut by 9 bases, the J end by 8 bases, with 14 bases between. Per germline, CDR1 SGHTA and CDR2 FQGNSA. The CDR3 bases are TGTGCCAGTACGTACAGGGTTCATGAGCAGTTCTTC. Its translation: CASTYRVHEQFF.

This clone was detected a few times. The J gene is TRBJ2-2, the V gene TRBV18, with TRBD1 matching over 10 bases. Unmatched junction bases numbered 9, after V lost 2 bases and J lost 6 bases. Germline values: CDR1 KGHSH, CDR2 LQKENI. The CDR3 loop spans 17 amino acids. The CDR3 nucleotides read TGTGCCAGCTCACCATCCGGGACAGGGGTTTCGTCCGGGGAGCTGTTTTTT. Its translation: CASSPSGTGVSSGELFF.

The chain is built from TRBV7-2 and TRBJ2-7; 7 nucleotides align to TRBD1. CDR1 is SGHTA, CDR2 FQGNSA, per germline. The V gene end was trimmed by 1 base and the J gene end by 3 bases; junction bases not matched to a gene: 3. This CDR3 has 14 residues. CDR3 in amino acids: CASSLGGTVYEQYF. The DNA of the CDR3 is TGTGCCAGCAGCTTAGGGGGGACAGTCTACGAGCAGTACTTC.

The gene calls are TRBV30 and TRBJ1-5, with D possibly matching TRBD1 (6 bases). V lost 1 base and J lost 3, with 10 bases in between. This CDR3 is 14 amino acids long. CDR1 and CDR2 (germline): GTSNPN, SVGIG (reference sequence). The CDR3 loop reads CAWSGQVSNQPQHF. CDR3 in DNA: TGTGCCTGGAGTGGACAGGTTTCCAATCAGCCCCAGCATTTT.